This T cell receptor (beta chain) was identified during a study of identifying expanded T cells in peripheral blood. Study outcomes and limitations: Across healthy donors, higher total template counts meant significantly greater approximately two-week count variance.

Trimming stripped 4 bases from V and 8 bases from J, with 20 bases between. Germline lookup yields CDR1 SGHDN and CDR2 FVKESK. This CDR3 has 15 residues. Concerning this clone: What it recognizes is unknown.

TCRdb's copy holds only in-frame clones and misses some; the assay was immunoSEQ multiplex PCR. The repertoire consists of around 80,000 clones, with roughly 90% occurring once and the leading ten covering more than 3%. The V call is TRBV14, the J call TRBJ1-2, with D possibly being TRBD1 (5 bases). The TCR comes from a person between 18 and 75 years old in good health. The sample consisted of blood. The CDR3 loop reads CASSPSLEPRGGYTF. The CDR3 DNA reads TGTGCCAGCAGCCCCAGTTTAGAGCCTCGGGGCGGCTACACCTTC.